These T cell receptor beta chains were read from a single sample in a study of cytomegalovirus exposure and HLA in healthy donors. Assay used: immunoSEQ multiplex PCR; TCRdb lists only in-frame clones, some missing. This sample carries 90,000 to 120,000 clones, 60% to 75% of them seen once, and the ten largest clones take 7.8%. The specimen sequenced was PBMCs. The receptors originated from a man younger than 40 in good health and CMV-seronegative. Each CDR3 is given with its conserved first and last residue. Fields, in order: J gene, V gene, clone size, D gene, CDR3 DNA, CDR3 protein. A D gene is named only where the DNA matches it firmly. Clone sizes are given selectively: once, few, many, or a class where the clone is expanded.

TRBJ1-2,TRBV2,once,TRBD1,TGTGCCAGCAGCCCCGACAGGGGATATGGCTACACCTTC,CASSPDRGYGYTF
TRBJ1-5,TRBV28,-,-,TGTGCCAGCAGAACCCTAAATCAGCCCCAGCATTTT,CASRTLNQPQHF
TRBJ2-7,TRBV7-6,-,-,TGTGCCAGCAGCCTAGAGAGCTCCTACGAGCAGTACTTC,CASSLESSYEQYF
TRBJ2-1,TRBV7-3,-,TRBD1,TGTGCCAGCAGCAGGGACAGGGACGATGAGCAGTTCTTC,CASSRDRDDEQFF
TRBJ2-7,TRBV6-1,-,TRBD2,TGTGCCAGCAGTGCGAGCGGGAGGGCCTCCTACGAGCAGTACTTC,CASSASGRASYEQYF
TRBJ2-7,TRBV5-1,-,-,TGCGCCAGCAGCTTGATACAGGGTCGGTACCACGAGCAGTACTTC,CASSLIQGRYHEQYF
TRBJ2-7,TRBV5-3,-,-,TGTGCCAGAAGCCTCGACTGTTACGAGCAGTACTTC,CARSLDCYEQYF
TRBJ1-6,TRBV6-1,-,-,TGTGCCAGCAGGGACAGCTATAATTCACCCCTCCACTTT,CASRDSYNSPLHF
TRBJ2-1,TRBV7-8,-,TRBD2,TGTGCCAGCAGCTTGAGGACTAGCGGGGGCGATGAGCAGTTCTTC,CASSLRTSGGDEQFF
TRBJ2-1,TRBV10-2,-,-,TGCGCCAGCAGTGAGCGGGGTCCCAACAATGAGCAGTTCTTC,CASSERGPNNEQFF
TRBJ2-1,TRBV10-3,-,-,TGTGCCATCAGCGCTTTGGGGGAGGCCTACAATGAGCAGTTCTTC,CAISALGEAYNEQFF
TRBJ2-2,TRBV6-1,-,-,TGTGCCGGGGCCAGGGACACCGGGGAGCTGTTTTTT,CAGARDTGELFF
TRBJ1-4,TRBV19,-,-,TGTGCCAGTACCCATCTTACAGGGGAAAAACTGTTTTTT,CASTHLTGEKLFF
TRBJ2-5,TRBV6-5,-,-,TGTGCCAGCAGTTCCGGATTGTGGTCGGGGGAGGAGACCCAGTACTTC,CASSSGLWSGEETQYF
TRBJ2-5,TRBV4-2,-,-,TGTGCCAGCAGCCAAGCCCCGGAGGGGAGGGAGACCCAGTACTTC,CASSQAPEGRETQYF
TRBJ1-3,TRBV7-8,-,-,TGTGCCAGCAGCGTACAGGGTCCTGGAAACACCATATATTTT,CASSVQGPGNTIYF
TRBJ2-3,TRBV5-1,-,TRBD2,TGCGCCAGCAGCTTGGCTTTTAGCGGGGGGGCAACAGATACGCAGTATTTT,CASSLAFSGGATDTQYF
TRBJ2-5,TRBV18,-,TRBD1,TGTGCCAGCTCACCACTCGGGACAGGGGGGGAGACCCAGTACTTC,CASSPLGTGGETQYF
TRBJ2-3,TRBV5-1,few,-,TGCGCCAGCAGCTCGAGCACAGATACGCAGTATTTT,CASSSSTDTQYF
TRBJ2-7,TRBV10-3,-,-,TGTGCCATCAGCCTACGGGGTGCCCAAAGCTCCTACGAGCAGTACTTC,CAISLRGAQSSYEQYF
TRBJ1-1,TRBV25-1,few,-,TGTGCCAGCAGTGGACAGGAGTCTTATGAAGCTTTCTTT,CASSGQESYEAFF
TRBJ2-5,TRBV7-8,-,-,TGTGCCAGCAGCTTAGACTACGGGGAGACCCAGTACTTC,CASSLDYGETQYF
TRBJ2-2,TRBV30,few,-,TGTGCCTGGAGTCCGACTTTGAGGGGGGAGCTGTTTTTT,CAWSPTLRGELFF
TRBJ2-2,TRBV19,-,-,TGTGCCAGTAGTTGGAGGGCAGCGAACACCGGGGAGCTGTTTTTT,CASSWRAANTGELFF
TRBJ2-1,TRBV9,few,TRBD2,TGTGCCAGCAGCACAGGACTAGCGGGAGGGGGCGGGAACAATGAGCAGTTCTTC,CASSTGLAGGGGNNEQFF
TRBJ2-5,TRBV11-2,-,-,TGTGCCAGCAGCTTGAGATCGGGGGGCGGCGGAGAGACCCAGTACTTC,CASSLRSGGGGETQYF
TRBJ1-6,TRBV4-1,-,-,TGCGCCAGCAGCCAAGTGTACCAAATTGAGTCACCCCTCCACTTT,CASSQVYQIESPLHF
TRBJ2-2,TRBV2,-,TRBD1,TGTGCCAGCAGTGACGTCGGGACAGGGGGCTTTGGCACCGGGGAGCTGTTTTTT,CASSDVGTGGFGTGELFF
TRBJ2-2,TRBV5-1,-,TRBD1,TGCGCCAGCAGCTTGGAAGGACAGGGGGTGGACACCGGGGAGCTGTTTTTT,CASSLEGQGVDTGELFF
TRBJ2-7,TRBV2,-,-,TGTGCCAATAGGGAGGCCGGGGAGCAGTACTTC,CANREAGEQYF
TRBJ2-7,TRBV5-1,-,-,TGCGCCAGCAGACTACACCCGTATGAGCAGTACTTC,CASRLHPYEQYF
TRBJ2-3,TRBV7-3,-,TRBD1,TGTGCCAGCAGCTCGAGGGGGCCTAGCACAGATACGCAGTATTTT,CASSSRGPSTDTQYF
TRBJ1-4,TRBV4-2,few,-,TGTGCCAGCGAGGGGGTTGGTGAAAAACTGTTTTTT,CASEGVGEKLFF
TRBJ2-2,TRBV21-1,-,-,TGTGCCAGCAGCAAAGGACAGCTAAACACCGGGGAGCTGTTTTTT,CASSKGQLNTGELFF
TRBJ2-1,TRBV5-1,few,TRBD1,TGCGCCAGCAGCTTCGGACAGGGAGTGGGCGAGCAGTTCTTC,CASSFGQGVGEQFF
TRBJ1-6,TRBV5-1,few,TRBD1,TGCGCCAGCAGCTTGGGACAGGGTGATTCACCCCTCCACTTT,CASSLGQGDSPLHF
TRBJ2-3,TRBV18,few,TRBD2,TGTGCCAGCTCACCGACTAGCGGGGGGACCACAGATACGCAGTATTTT,CASSPTSGGTTDTQYF
TRBJ1-2,TRBV29-1,-,-,TGCAGCGTAATAGAGGGCACCTATGGCTACACCTTC,CSVIEGTYGYTF
TRBJ2-1,TRBV5-6,few,-,TGTGCCAGCAGCTTAGGAGGTTCTTACAATGAGCAGTTCTTC,CASSLGGSYNEQFF
TRBJ2-7,TRBV7-9,-,TRBD2,TGTGCCAGCAGCTTAGTAATGGGACTAGCGGGAGTCTACGAGCAGTACTTC,CASSLVMGLAGVYEQYF
TRBJ2-7,TRBV28,-,TRBD1,TGTGCCAGCAGCGGCACCGGGACAGAGAGTTACGAGCAGTACTTC,CASSGTGTESYEQYF
TRBJ1-5,TRBV19,-,TRBD1,TGTGCCAGTAGTCAAGGGACAGGGGGGAATAGCAATCAGCCCCAGCATTTT,CASSQGTGGNSNQPQHF
TRBJ1-1,TRBV28,-,TRBD1,TGTGCCAGCAGTAAACAGGGGGCGCGAACTGAAGCTTTCTTT,CASSKQGARTEAFF
TRBJ2-1,TRBV2,-,TRBD1,TGTGCCTCATCTCGGCAGGGGGCGTTAAATGAGCAGTTCTTC,CASSRQGALNEQFF
TRBJ1-1,TRBV2,once,-,TGTGCCAGCAGTGCGGTACCGGGACACTGGTGTGAAGCTTTCTTT,CASSAVPGHWCEAFF
TRBJ1-2,TRBV19,-,-,TGTGCCACCCTACCCCCAGGGATGGACTATGGCTACACCTTC,CATLPPGMDYGYTF
TRBJ2-3,TRBV6-5,few,-,TGTGCCAGCAAAAACCCCCAAGCCACAGATACGCAGTATTTT,CASKNPQATDTQYF
TRBJ2-3,TRBV5-6,-,-,TGTGCCAGCAGTCCGGGTGTGAGCACAGATACGCAGTATTTT,CASSPGVSTDTQYF
TRBJ2-3,TRBV20-1,-,-,TGCAGTGCTGGCCCGGAGGATACGCAGTATTTT,CSAGPEDTQYF
TRBJ1-4,TRBV9,once,TRBD1,TGTGCCAGCAGCGTAGGGACAGGGAATGAAAAACTGTTTTTT,CASSVGTGNEKLFF
TRBJ2-2,TRBV5-1,-,TRBD1,TGCGCCAGCAGCTTGGACGGGGACAGGGGGTCGGTCGGGGAGCTGTTTTTT,CASSLDGDRGSVGELFF
TRBJ2-7,TRBV6-1,few,TRBD2,TGTGCCAGCAGTGACTATGCGGGAGGGGCGACAGAGCAGTACTTC,CASSDYAGGATEQYF
TRBJ1-6,TRBV11-2,-,-,TGTGCCAGCAGCTTAGACGACAACTATAATTCACCCCTCCACTTT,CASSLDDNYNSPLHF
TRBJ2-7,TRBV4-2,-,TRBD1,TGTGCCAGCAGCCAAAGGACAGGGAGCTACGAGCAGTACTTC,CASSQRTGSYEQYF
TRBJ1-1,TRBV7-8,-,TRBD1,TGTGCCAGCAGCTCTACTACAGGGGGCTGGGGTGAAGCTTTCTTT,CASSSTTGGWGEAFF
TRBJ2-7,TRBV2,-,TRBD1,TGTGCCAGCAGGCCGGGACAGGGGGCTCCCTACGAGCAGTACTTC,CASRPGQGAPYEQYF
TRBJ1-4,TRBV2,-,TRBD1,TGTGCCAGCAGTAAGGGACAGGGGGGCACTAATGAAAAACTGTTTTTT,CASSKGQGGTNEKLFF
TRBJ2-7,TRBV27,-,-,TGTGCCAGCAGTTTGTTCAGACAGTCCTACGAGCAGTACTTC,CASSLFRQSYEQYF
TRBJ2-7,TRBV28,-,-,TGTGCCAGCAGCACGGACAGTGGGAGACTTCGTGCCGAGCAGTACTTC,CASSTDSGRLRAEQYF